The 9 T cell receptor beta chains given below trace back to one sample, sequenced in a study of blood T cell repertoires in COVID-19. Some clones are missing from TCRdb's copy, which holds only in-frame ones; the method was immunoSEQ multiplex PCR. The sample shows about 34,000 clones, less than 95% of them seen only once. The sample taken for sequencing was peripheral blood. These receptors were taken from a man older than 75 with acute or convalescent COVID-19.

The genes are TRBV5-1 and TRBJ1-3; a weak D match, TRBD1 (6 bases). Trimming pared 0 bases from V and 0 bases from J, leaving 7 bases between. CDR3 length: 15 amino acids. Germline V lookup: CDR1 SGHRS, CDR2 YFSETQ. Written as DNA, the CDR3 is TGCGCCAGCAGCTTGGAAGGGGGCTCTGGAAACACCATATATTTT. It specifies CASSLEGGSGNTIYF.

The CDR3 here is CASSLAGTGGEPYYEQYF. CDR3 sequence (DNA): TGCGCCAGCAGCTTGGCCGGGACAGGAGGGGAGCCTTACTACGAGCAGTACTTC. The chain carries TRBV5-1 and TRBJ2-7, with TRBD1 identical over 8 bases. CDR1 and CDR2 from the germline V gene are SGHRS and YFSETQ. CDR3 length: 18 amino acids. V shed 0 bases and J 3 bases; nucleotides not matched to a gene: 14. Supplemented by reference TRBV5-1 and TRBJ2-7, the full variable domain reads KAGVTQTPRYLIKTRGQQVTLSCSPISGHRSVSWYQQTPGQGLQFLFEYFSETQRNKGNFPGRFSGRQFSNSRSEMNVSTLELGDSALYLCASSLAGTGGEPYYEQYFGPGTRLTVT.

The V gene is TRBV5-1, the J gene TRBJ2-5, with 8 bases lining up with TRBD2. V was pared by 0 bases and J by 4 bases, with 8 bases of the junction left unmatched. Germline V gives CDR1 SGHRS, CDR2 YFSETQ. There are 16 residues in the CDR3. CDR3 loop: CASSLAVSGGGETQYF. The CDR3 coding sequence is TGCGCCAGCAGCTTGGCCGTGAGCGGGGGCGGAGAGACCCAGTACTTC. Drawing the rest from reference TRBV5-1 and TRBJ2-5, the complete variable domain is KAGVTQTPRYLIKTRGQQVTLSCSPISGHRSVSWYQQTPGQGLQFLFEYFSETQRNKGNFPGRFSGRQFSNSRSEMNVSTLELGDSALYLCASSLAVSGGGETQYFGPGTRLLVL.

The V call is TRBV10-2, the J call TRBJ1-2; TRBD1 matches at 8 bases. This CDR3 has 15 amino acids. Losses at the gene ends were 6 bases for V and 0 bases for J; bases not matched to a gene: 6. Germline CDR1 and CDR2: WSHSY and SAAADI. The CDR3 region is CASRGTGAANYGYTF. CDR3 DNA sequence: TGCGCCAGCAGGGGGACAGGCGCAGCTAACTATGGCTACACCTTC.

This chain connects TRBV12-3 or TRBV12-4 to TRBJ1-3; D is perhaps TRBD1 (5 bases). Trimming pared 6 bases from V and 2 bases from J, leaving 8 bases between. The CDR3 has 13 amino acids. CDR3 loop: CASRQVAGNTIYF. In DNA, the CDR3 is TGTGCCAGCAGACAGGTCGCTGGAAACACCATATATTTT.

The CDR3 reads CASLPPNQETQYF. CDR3 sequence (DNA): TGTGCCAGCCTACCCCCCAACCAAGAGACCCAGTACTTC. V usage is TRBV7-2 and J usage is TRBJ2-5; D gene uncertain. From germline, CDR1 is SGHTA and CDR2 FQGNSA. Deletions cut 8 bases from V and 0 bases from J, with 10 bases between. The CDR3 contains 13 residues.

This clone was counted between two and nine times. The V gene is TRBV6-5, the J gene TRBJ1-3; D may be TRBD1 (6 bases). The CDR3 runs to 15 residues. Germline lookup yields CDR1 MNHEY and CDR2 SVGAGI. Trimming cost V 5 bases and J 5 bases, with 16 bases left between them. The CDR3: CASSPETGRRNTIYF. The CDR3 DNA follows: TGTGCCAGCAGTCCCGAAACAGGGCGCCGAAACACCATATATTTT.

V is TRBV5-5 and J is TRBJ1-2; D gene ambiguous. This CDR3 spans 15 amino acids. The ends were cut back, 0 bases at V and 8 bases at J, with 17 bases in the middle. The germline V gene has CDR1 SGHKS and CDR2 YYEKEE (reference sequence). The CDR3 nucleotides read TGTGCCAGCAGCTTGGTCGAAGGGAGTCCTGGGGGCTACACCTTC. Translated: CASSLVEGSPGGYTF.

The rearrangement joins TRBV14 to TRBJ1-2, with 8 nucleotides matching TRBD1. With 1 base clipped from V and 8 bases from J, the junction kept 6 bases outside the gene matches. The CDR3 runs to 14 residues. Germline CDR1 SGHDN, CDR2 FVKESK. CDR3 sequence reads: CASSQGQGKRGYTF. The CDR3 nucleotides read TGTGCCAGCAGCCAAGGACAGGGGAAAAGGGGCTACACCTTC.